This T cell receptor beta chain was obtained from a study of shared T cell receptors in the human thymus (TCRdb year 2021). Regarding the study in general: The study examined how the human thymus generates shared, self-reactive T-cell receptor alpha chains.

The CDR3 has 15 amino acids, counting the end cysteine and phenylalanine. CDR3 DNA is the only sequence kept; it has 45 bases, read in frame from the first base. For CDR1 and CDR2, the germline V gene lists MNHEY and SVGAGI. Germline trimming amounts to 4 bases on V and 5 bases on J, with 6 as the count of junction bases outside the gene matches. Receptor libraries were prepared by the immunoSEQ multiplex PCR assay. TCRdb re-hosts the immuneACCESS table, in-frame sequences only. Its copies lack some clones; in the studies checked, an unresolved V gene accounts for under half of them, and the cause for the rest is not known. This sample lists roughly 660,000 clones; more than 75% were detected once. Together, the top ten hold roughly 0.0097% of the sample. This clone was detected only once. The antigen it binds to is not known. No base qualities exist here, and no much larger clone lies one base off it.

Separately, the same data were catalogued under a study of human thymus T cells. In that second paper, the authors write: The donors were immunologically healthy infants in Finland who had open corrective cardiac surgery for congenital heart defects. The thymus tissue came from surgical resects taken out during corrective cardiac surgery. V and J gene segment usage appeared biased in both thymic and peripheral blood repertoires. The related research reported highly overlapping thymic TCR repertoires among unrelated individuals. The study described the TCR alpha and beta repertoires in under ten infant thymus samples and a few matching peripheral blood samples. The cohort included six male and a couple of female infants, with donor ages spanning 7 to 244 days. Thymocytes were mechanically released from the tissue and were stored as pellets of about 8.5-31 million cells at -70 degrees C. A QIAsymphony instrument was used to extract genomic DNA from frozen cell pellets. TCRB and TCRAD loci were amplified from a standardized quantity of quality-controlled genomic DNA using the immunoSEQ multiplex PCR assay. The amplicons spanned the V(D)J region and were long enough to cover the CDR3 and allow V and J genes to be identified. Through the commercial immunoSEQ service, the amplicons were sequenced on an Illumina platform. Primer bias and sequencing errors were corrected as previously described, and TCRAD and TCRB definitions were based on the IMGT database. immunoSEQ Analyzer 3.0 and VDJTools were used for repertoire analysis, which covered basic statistics, V/J segment usage, diversity estimates, rarefaction and pairwise overlap. Diversity was estimated using the Chao1, ChaoE, Efron-Thisted, Shannon and inverse Simpson indices, and was also estimated on datasets down-sampled to the size of the smallest sample. Repertoire overlap was determined by strict matching of CDR3 nucleotide sequence, V gene and J gene, and Jaccard-based multidimensional scaling clustering was applied. On average, roughly 850,000 unique TCRB clonotypes were obtained from thymus samples, compared with 75,000 to 90,000 from blood samples.

The rearrangement joined TRBV6-5 to TRBJ1-5; TRBD1 agrees with 9 junctional bases. The specimen sequenced was thymocytes. The source is a boy younger than two with a congenital heart defect. Donor details come from another sample of the same person, matched by shared clones. The DNA sequence follows: TGTGCCAGCAGTTCAGGACAGGGGTCGGATCAGCCCCAGCATTTT. The resulting protein is CASSSGQGSDQPQHF.